The entry below gives a single T cell receptor (beta chain) sequence along with its context. Its antigen remains unidentified. The sample holds no much larger clone one base away, and base qualities are not on file. V is reduced by 1 base and J by 2 bases, leaving a spacing of 7 bases between them. Spanning cysteine to phenylalanine, the CDR3 consists of 14 amino acids. Just CDR3 DNA is preserved here, 42 bases in frame from base 1. CDR1 is given as MGHRA and CDR2 as YSYEKL, both from the germline V gene. This sample is drawn from a study of blood T cell repertoires in COVID-19 (dated by TCRdb to about 2020). Study-wide context: Collaborator samples came from the United States, Italy and Spain and covered acute and convalescent phases of COVID-19. The prospective study material was composed of cDNA or gDNA derived from T cells, B-cell-depleted T cells, or PBMCs. Subjects who had been exposed to COVID-19, were actively infected with it, or had recovered from it provided the deeply sampled blood TCRbeta repertoires that made up the dataset. The repertoires were released in a freely available public database meant as a resource for research on the immune response to SARS-CoV-2. The samples were drawn from two sources: the first 160 participants of the ongoing ImmuneRACE study, and 1,000 to 1,500 subjects contributed by 6 global collaborators. Sample metadata almost always included a de-identified subject ID, COVID-19 status, age in years and sex. Where available, HLA class I and class II types were obtained from metadata supplied by the sample provider rather than from assay-based typing. The investigation overall reported the following: The amount of clinical and demographic metadata varied by source and participant and was provided uncurated.

TCRbeta CDR3 regions were amplified from genomic DNA by means of the immunoSEQ Assay, a bias-controlled multiplex PCR. The original pipeline was this. The number of nucleated cells in each sample was estimated from the amplification of reference gene primers within the assay. To quantify the absolute abundance of each unique TCRbeta CDR3 rearrangement, sequence reads were collapsed and filtered. For each sample, productive Simpson clonality was calculated as the square root of Simpson's diversity index across productive rearrangements. As stored in TCRdb, this immuneACCESS dataset retains in-frame rearrangements with V and J assigned. A fraction of the clones does not appear; measured against another copy, unresolved V genes explain less than half of the discrepancy, and the remainder lacks a known reason. The V and J calls and clone size are taken from that table; D and trimming were inferred from the DNA. Here the sample has hundreds of thousands of clones; about 93% occur a single time. The ten largest clones add up to less than 3.5% of the sample.

A second Seattle source provided samples from volunteer blood donors who had recovered from COVID-19. Collaborating institutions collected whole blood in K2EDTA tubes following their own protocols. Collaborator samples were shipped for TCRbeta analysis as frozen whole blood, isolated PBMCs, or DNA extracted from either sample type. In this chain, TRBV4-1 is recombined with TRBJ2-3, with no confident D gene call. This TCR came from a woman between 18 and 29 years old who had recovered from COVID-19. Input material: peripheral blood. The sequenced DNA is TGCGCCAGCAGCCAAGTCGTAAACACAGATACGCAGTATTTT. It encodes CASSQVVNTDTQYF.